This T cell receptor (beta chain) was sequenced in a study of blood T cell repertoires in COVID-19. Study information: Collection of acute and convalescent COVID-19 samples took place in the United States, Italy and Spain. T cells, B-cell-depleted T cells, or PBMCs provided the cDNA or gDNA that served as material.

Per the study methods: How many nucleated cells were present was estimated from reference gene primer amplification. Clones were sequenced by immunoSEQ multiplex PCR, and TCRdb holds only the in-frame ones, with some missing. That table supplies the V and J calls and clone size; D and trimming were determined from the DNA. The data show approximately 150,000 clones, with 80% to 90% seen just once and more than 5.5% held by the top ten. Germline values: CDR1 MNHEY, CDR2 SVGAGI. This CDR3 is 15 amino acids long. The trim removed 2 bases at V and 4 bases at J, leaving 6 bases unmatched. The sequenced sample consisted of peripheral blood. V gene TRBV6-5 combines with J gene TRBJ2-7; 9 bases map to TRBD1. This TCR came from a woman aged 45-60 years in a cohort sampled during active or convalescent COVID-19. The CDR3: CASSYRDRAEYEQYF. The CDR3 DNA reads as TGTGCCAGCAGTTACCGGGACAGGGCTGAGTACGAGCAGTACTTC.